Listed below are T cell receptor beta chains from one sample, sequenced in a study of shared clonotypes between healthy human individuals. Profiling relied on immunoSEQ multiplex PCR, and the TCRdb table lists in-frame clones only, not all of them. The profile covers millions of clones, with about 94% appearing a single time and about 1.1% taken by the ten largest. Source material: naive CD8+ T cells sorted from blood. These receptors were taken from a man younger than 35 in good health. The CDR3 runs from the conserved cysteine through the conserved F or W. D genes are given only for firm matches. Where a row states a size, it is once, few, many or the class of an expanded clone; other rows omit it.

CDR3 DNA | CDR3 protein | D gene | J gene | clone size | V gene
TGTGCCAGCAGCCAAATGACAGGGCTGAACACTGAAGCTTTCTTT | CASSQMTGLNTEAFF | TRBD1 | TRBJ1-1 | - | TRBV7-9
TGTGCCAGCAGTCAGGGCCACGAGCAGTACTTC | CASSQGHEQYF | - | TRBJ2-7 | - | TRBV7-9
TGTGCCAGCAGCGTCGATGGAGGACGTAAAAGGGAATCCTACACCTTC | CASSVDGGRKRESYTF | - | TRBJ1-2 | - | TRBV9
TGTGCCAGCAGCTTCGGGGATAGCAATCAGCCCCAGCATTTT | CASSFGDSNQPQHF | - | TRBJ1-5 | - | TRBV7-9
TGTGCCAGCAGCTTGGATGGACTAGCGGGAGACACCGGGGAGCTGTTTTTT | CASSLDGLAGDTGELFF | TRBD2 | TRBJ2-2 | - | TRBV5-6
TGTGCCAGCAGCTATACACTAGGACAGGGAAGCAATCAGCCCCAGCATTTT | CASSYTLGQGSNQPQHF | TRBD1 | TRBJ1-5 | - | TRBV5-6
TGTGCCAGCAGTTTAGGGGTTTTAGTGAATTCACCCCTCCACTTT | CASSLGVLVNSPLHF | - | TRBJ1-6 | - | TRBV28
TGTGCCAGCAGTGAGATCGATTGGGAAAACTACGAGCAGTACTTC | CASSEIDWENYEQYF | - | TRBJ2-7 | - | TRBV2
TGTGCCAGCACCTCCCAGGCCATGTTCACAGATACGCAGTATTTT | CASTSQAMFTDTQYF | - | TRBJ2-3 | once | TRBV27
TGTGCCAGTAGTAGGGACAGGGGAATAAGCTCTGGGGCCAACGTCCTGACTTTC | CASSRDRGISSGANVLTF | TRBD1 | TRBJ2-6 | - | TRBV19
TGTGCCTGGAGTGGGGCAGGGGGTTTCGAGCAGTACTTC | CAWSGAGGFEQYF | TRBD1 | TRBJ2-7 | - | TRBV30